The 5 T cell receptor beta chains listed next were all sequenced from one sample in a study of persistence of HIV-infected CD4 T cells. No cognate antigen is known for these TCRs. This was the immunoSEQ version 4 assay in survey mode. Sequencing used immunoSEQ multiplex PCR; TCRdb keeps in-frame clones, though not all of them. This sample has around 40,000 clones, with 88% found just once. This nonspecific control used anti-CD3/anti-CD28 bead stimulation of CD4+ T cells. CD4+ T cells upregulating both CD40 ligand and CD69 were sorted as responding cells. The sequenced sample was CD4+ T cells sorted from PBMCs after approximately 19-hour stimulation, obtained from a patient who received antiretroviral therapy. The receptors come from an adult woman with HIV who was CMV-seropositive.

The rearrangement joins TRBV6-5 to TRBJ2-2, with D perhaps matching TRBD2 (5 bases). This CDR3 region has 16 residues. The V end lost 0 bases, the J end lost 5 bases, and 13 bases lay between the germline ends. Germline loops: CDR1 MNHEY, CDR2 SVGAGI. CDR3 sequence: CASSYSRIRGTGELFF. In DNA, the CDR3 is TGTGCCAGCAGTTACTCGAGAATTCGGGGAACCGGGGAGCTGTTTTTT.

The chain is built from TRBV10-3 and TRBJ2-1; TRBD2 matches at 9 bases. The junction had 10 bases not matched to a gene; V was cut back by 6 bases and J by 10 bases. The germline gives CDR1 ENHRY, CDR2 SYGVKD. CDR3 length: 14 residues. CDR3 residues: CAIRGGIAGEEQFF. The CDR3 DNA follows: TGTGCCATCAGAGGGGGAATAGCGGGGGAAGAGCAGTTCTTC.

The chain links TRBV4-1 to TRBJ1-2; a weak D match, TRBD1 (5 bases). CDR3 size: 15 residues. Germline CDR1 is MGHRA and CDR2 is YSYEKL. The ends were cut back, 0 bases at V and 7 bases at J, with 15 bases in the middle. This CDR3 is CASSQDRQGVGGYTF. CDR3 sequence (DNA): TGCGCCAGCAGCCAAGATCGGCAGGGAGTAGGTGGCTACACCTTC.

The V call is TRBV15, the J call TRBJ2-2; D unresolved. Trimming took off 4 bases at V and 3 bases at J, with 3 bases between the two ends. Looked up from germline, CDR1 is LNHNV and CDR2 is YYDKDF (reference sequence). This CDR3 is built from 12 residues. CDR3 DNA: TGTGCCACCAGCATCGACACCGGGGAGCTGTTTTTT. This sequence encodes CATSIDTGELFF.

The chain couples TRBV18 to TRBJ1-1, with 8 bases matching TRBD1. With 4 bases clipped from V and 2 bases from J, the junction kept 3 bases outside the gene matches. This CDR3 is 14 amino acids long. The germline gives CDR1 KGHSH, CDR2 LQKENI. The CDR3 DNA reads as TGTGCCAGCTCACTGGGACAGGTTAACACTGAAGCTTTCTTT. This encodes CASSLGQVNTEAFF.